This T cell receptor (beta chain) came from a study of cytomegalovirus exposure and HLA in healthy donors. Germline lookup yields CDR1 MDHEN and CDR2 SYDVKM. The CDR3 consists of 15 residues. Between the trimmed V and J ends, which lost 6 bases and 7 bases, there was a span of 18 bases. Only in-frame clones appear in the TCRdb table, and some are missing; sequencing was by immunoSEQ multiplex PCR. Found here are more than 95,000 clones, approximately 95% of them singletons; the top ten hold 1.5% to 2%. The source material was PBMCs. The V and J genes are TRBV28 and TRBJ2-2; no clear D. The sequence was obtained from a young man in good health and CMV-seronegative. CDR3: CASSSLSMTGGELFF. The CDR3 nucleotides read TGTGCCAGCAGCAGTCTTTCAATGACGGGCGGGGAGCTGTTTTTT.